This T cell receptor beta chain comes out of a study of neoadjuvant nivolumab and ipilimumab in lung cancer. Study findings and constraints: Compared with tumor-adjacent uninvolved lung, resected tumors showed greater richness and clonality. Only a single major-pathologic-response sample was available for clonality analysis.

About this clone: The antigen is not known.

This table comes from immunoSEQ multiplex PCR, and its TCRdb copy is limited to in-frame clones, with some not included. The profile shows 4,000 to 5,000 clones, less than 75% of them singletons. With 3 bases clipped from V and 6 bases from J, the junction kept 6 bases outside the gene matches. Germline lookup yields CDR1 KGHSH and CDR2 LQKENI. This CDR3 region has 14 residues. The material sequenced was tumor tissue, taken after neoadjuvant nivolumab, alone or with ipilimumab, at or shortly before surgery. V and J are TRBV18 and TRBJ1-2; 8 positions match TRBD1. This sequence originates from an adult with non-small cell lung cancer. The CDR3 coding sequence is TGTGCCAGCTCACCCCAGACAGGGGCTAATGGCTACACCTTC. Its protein product is CASSPQTGANGYTF.